The rows below give T cell receptor beta chains drawn from one sample of a study of metastatic and nonmetastatic thyroid tumors. Via MiXCR, TCRdb re-called the PCR reads. There are around 25,000 clones in the sample; around 14% occur only once, and roughly 3.4% lies in the top ten. The specimen was blood. These receptors came from a female donor with papillary thyroid cancer or a benign thyroid nodule (not recorded which). Some clones in this sample may be carry-over from other donors' samples. The CDR3 runs from the conserved cysteine through the conserved F or W. A D gene is named only where the DNA matches it firmly. Some rows have no size entry. The others give once, few or many, or a class for an expanded clone.

clone_size: medium-sized; j_call: TRBJ1-6; d_call: TRBD1; v_call: TRBV28; cdr3_aa: CASSPRTGLNSPLHF; cdr3_nt: TGTGCCAGCAGTCCTCGGACAGGGCTTAATTCACCCCTCCACTTT
clone_size: many; j_call: TRBJ2-7; d_call: TRBD2; v_call: TRBV14; cdr3_aa: CASSPLAGGPIYEQYF; cdr3_nt: TGTGCCAGCAGCCCTCTAGCGGGAGGGCCTATCTACGAGCAGTACTTC
clone_size: many; j_call: TRBJ2-2; d_call: NA; v_call: TRBV19; cdr3_aa: CASSWGTGELFF; cdr3_nt: TGTGCCAGTAGTTGGGGAACCGGGGAGCTGTTTTTT
clone_size: many; j_call: TRBJ2-2; d_call: NA; v_call: TRBV15; cdr3_aa: CATSRDFGLPWVGEVTGELFF; cdr3_nt: TGTGCCACCAGCAGAGATTTCGGTCTTCCTTGGGTAGGGGAGGTCACCGGGGAGCTGTTTTTT
clone_size: medium-sized; j_call: TRBJ2-7; d_call: NA; v_call: TRBV2; cdr3_aa: CASRGGLQYF; cdr3_nt: TGTGCCAGCAGAGGCGGGCTGCAGTACTTC
clone_size: many; j_call: TRBJ1-2; d_call: TRBD1; v_call: TRBV28; cdr3_aa: CASRTGGSSGGYTF; cdr3_nt: TGTGCCAGCAGGACAGGGGGGTCCTCGGGTGGCTACACCTTC
clone_size: NA; j_call: TRBJ2-2; d_call: TRBD1; v_call: TRBV30; cdr3_aa: CAWSGTGVTGELFF; cdr3_nt: TGTGCCTGGAGTGGGACAGGGGTCACCGGGGAGCTGTTTTTT
clone_size: NA; j_call: TRBJ1-2; d_call: TRBD1; v_call: TRBV28; cdr3_aa: CASSFQKEAGGGYTF; cdr3_nt: TGTGCCAGCAGTTTTCAAAAGGAAGCAGGGGGTGGCTACACATTC
clone_size: many; j_call: TRBJ2-7; d_call: NA; v_call: TRBV28; cdr3_aa: CASSLFYEQYF; cdr3_nt: TGTGCCAGCAGTTTATTCTACGAGCAGTACTTC
clone_size: many; j_call: TRBJ1-1; d_call: NA; v_call: TRBV5-1; cdr3_aa: CASSLGTMNTEAFF; cdr3_nt: TGCGCCAGCAGCTTGGGGACTATGAACACTGAAGCTTTCTTT
clone_size: medium-sized; j_call: TRBJ2-7; d_call: TRBD1; v_call: TRBV6-1; cdr3_aa: CASSDGDGTGVEQYF; cdr3_nt: TGTGCCAGCAGTGACGGGGACGGGACAGGGGTCGAGCAGTACTTC
clone_size: NA; j_call: TRBJ1-5; d_call: TRBD1; v_call: TRBV6-1; cdr3_aa: CASIFRDSGLQPQHF; cdr3_nt: TGTGCCAGCATCTTTAGGGACAGTGGACTTCAGCCCCAGCATTTT
clone_size: many; j_call: TRBJ2-2; d_call: TRBD2; v_call: TRBV19; cdr3_aa: CASMVAGGRGTGELFF; cdr3_nt: TGTGCCAGTATGGTAGCGGGAGGTAGGGGAACCGGGGAGCTGTTTTTT
clone_size: many; j_call: TRBJ2-7; d_call: NA; v_call: TRBV20-1; cdr3_aa: CSARAIRDTTYEQYF; cdr3_nt: TGCAGTGCTAGAGCAATCCGGGACACAACCTACGAGCAGTACTTC
clone_size: many; j_call: TRBJ2-1; d_call: NA; v_call: TRBV12-3/TRBV12-4; cdr3_aa: CASSSQGEQFF; cdr3_nt: TGTGCCAGCAGTTCCCAGGGAGAGCAGTTCTTC
clone_size: NA; j_call: TRBJ2-7; d_call: NA; v_call: TRBV5-1; cdr3_aa: CASSLEGYTYEQYF; cdr3_nt: TGCGCCAGCAGCTTGGAAGGATACACCTACGAGCAGTACTTC
clone_size: NA; j_call: TRBJ2-7; d_call: TRBD1; v_call: TRBV27; cdr3_aa: CASSGQESSYEQYF; cdr3_nt: TGTGCCAGCAGTGGACAGGAGAGCTCCTACGAGCAGTACTTC
clone_size: NA; j_call: TRBJ1-2; d_call: TRBD1; v_call: TRBV12-3/TRBV12-4; cdr3_aa: CASSPRTGGYDGYTF; cdr3_nt: TGTGCCAGCAGTCCAAGGACAGGGGGATACGATGGCTACACCTTC
clone_size: NA; j_call: TRBJ2-1; d_call: NA; v_call: TRBV7-3; cdr3_aa: CASSLTLTPPQFF; cdr3_nt: TGTGCGAGCAGCTTAACCCTGACTCCCCCCCAGTTCTTC
clone_size: many; j_call: TRBJ1-2; d_call: NA; v_call: TRBV7-2; cdr3_aa: CASSSGLPRAYGYTF; cdr3_nt: TGTGCCAGCAGCTCAGGACTTCCCCGGGCATATGGCTACACCTTC
clone_size: many; j_call: TRBJ1-4; d_call: NA; v_call: TRBV4-1; cdr3_aa: CASSPEPTNEKLFF; cdr3_nt: TGCGCCAGCAGCCCGGAGCCAACTAATGAAAAACTGTTTTTT
clone_size: many; j_call: TRBJ2-3; d_call: TRBD2; v_call: TRBV30; cdr3_aa: CAWSDLAGDFTDTQYF; cdr3_nt: TGTGCCTGGAGCGACCTTGCGGGGGATTTCACAGATACGCAGTATTTT